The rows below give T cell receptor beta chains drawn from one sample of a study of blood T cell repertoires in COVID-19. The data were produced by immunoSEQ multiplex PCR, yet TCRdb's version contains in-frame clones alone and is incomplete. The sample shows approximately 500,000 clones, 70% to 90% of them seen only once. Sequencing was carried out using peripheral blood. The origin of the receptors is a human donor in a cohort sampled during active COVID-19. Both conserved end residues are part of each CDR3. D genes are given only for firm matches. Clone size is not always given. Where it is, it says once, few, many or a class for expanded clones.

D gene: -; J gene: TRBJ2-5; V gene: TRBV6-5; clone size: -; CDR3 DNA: TGTGCCAGCCGGGACTTCCGGGACAGACAAGAGACCCAGTACTTC; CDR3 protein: CASRDFRDRQETQYF
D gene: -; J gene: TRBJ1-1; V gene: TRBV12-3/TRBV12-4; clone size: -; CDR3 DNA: TGTGCCAGCAGTTTTGGCCCCAGGGTCGACGCTTTCTTT; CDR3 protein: CASSFGPRVDAFF
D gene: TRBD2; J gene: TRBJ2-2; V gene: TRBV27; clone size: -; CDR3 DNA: TGTGCCAGCAGTCGAACGGGACTAGCGGGAGGAATCACCGGGGAGCTGTTTTTT; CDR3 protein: CASSRTGLAGGITGELFF
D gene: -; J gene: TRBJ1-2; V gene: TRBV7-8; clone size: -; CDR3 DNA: TGTGCCAGCAGCCCGGTCAACTACTATGGCTACACCTTC; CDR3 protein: CASSPVNYYGYTF
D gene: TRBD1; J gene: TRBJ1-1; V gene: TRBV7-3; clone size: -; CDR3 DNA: TGTGCCAGCAGCTTAGGGACAGGGTCTACTGAAGCTTTCTTT; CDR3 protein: CASSLGTGSTEAFF
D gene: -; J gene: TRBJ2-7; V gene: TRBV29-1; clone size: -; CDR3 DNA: TGCAGGTCCCGCGGGTCACTCTACTACGAGCAGTACTTC; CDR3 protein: CRSRGSLYYEQYF
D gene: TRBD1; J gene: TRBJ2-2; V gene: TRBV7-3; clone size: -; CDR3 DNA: TGTGCCAGCAGCTTACGTGCAGGGGGCGCCGCCGGGGAGCTGTTTTTT; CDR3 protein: CASSLRAGGAAGELFF
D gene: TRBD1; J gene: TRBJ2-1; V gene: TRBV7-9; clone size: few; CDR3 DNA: TGTGCCAGCAGCTTCAACAGGGGATTGGATGAGCAGTTCTTC; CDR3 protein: CASSFNRGLDEQFF
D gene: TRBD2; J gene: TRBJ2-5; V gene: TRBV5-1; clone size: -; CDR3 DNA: TGCGCCAGCAGCCCAAACTTTAGCGGGAGGGAGACCCAGTACTTC; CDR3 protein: CASSPNFSGRETQYF
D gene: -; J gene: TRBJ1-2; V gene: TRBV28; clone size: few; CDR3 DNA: TGTGCCAGCAGTTTGCAGGATGGCTACACCTTC; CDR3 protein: CASSLQDGYTF
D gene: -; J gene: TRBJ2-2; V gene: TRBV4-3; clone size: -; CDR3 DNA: TGCGCCAGCAGCCTCGGAGGTCCGGGCCAGAACACCGGGGAGCTGTTTTTT; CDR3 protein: CASSLGGPGQNTGELFF
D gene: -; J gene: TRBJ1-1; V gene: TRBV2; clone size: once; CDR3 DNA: TGTGCCAGCAAACCCTTTGGGGGGATTGGGACTGAAGCTTTCTTT; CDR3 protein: CASKPFGGIGTEAFF
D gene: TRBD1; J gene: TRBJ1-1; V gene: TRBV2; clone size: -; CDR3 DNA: TGTGCCAGCATCGACAGGGGGGTCCCCACTGAAGCTTTCTTT; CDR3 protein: CASIDRGVPTEAFF
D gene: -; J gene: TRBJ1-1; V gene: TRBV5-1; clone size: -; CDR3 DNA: TGCGCCAGCAGCTTGAGTTCTAGGGAGGGCACTGAAGCTTTCTTT; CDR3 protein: CASSLSSREGTEAFF
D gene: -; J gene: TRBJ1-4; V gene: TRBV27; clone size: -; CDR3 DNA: TGTGCCAGCAGTTGGGGGCCTTTTAATGAAAAACTGTTTTTT; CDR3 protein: CASSWGPFNEKLFF
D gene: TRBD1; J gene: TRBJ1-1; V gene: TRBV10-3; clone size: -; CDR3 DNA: TGTGCCATCAGTGCCCAGGGACAGGGGGGCACAACTGAAGCTTTCTTT; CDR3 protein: CAISAQGQGGTTEAFF
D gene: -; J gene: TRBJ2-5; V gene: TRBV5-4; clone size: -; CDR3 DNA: TGTGCCAGCAGCTTCCGGGAGAGAGGGGAGACCCAGTACTTC; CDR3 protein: CASSFRERGETQYF
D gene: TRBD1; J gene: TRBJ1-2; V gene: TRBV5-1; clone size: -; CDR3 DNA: TGCGCCAGCAGAATGGACAGGGGGTATCACTATGGCTACACCTTC; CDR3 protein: CASRMDRGYHYGYTF
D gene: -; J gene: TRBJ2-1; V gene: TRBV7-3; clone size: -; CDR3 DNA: TGTGCCAGCAGCTCCTTATCGGTGGTCGAGCAGTTCTTC; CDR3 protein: CASSSLSVVEQFF
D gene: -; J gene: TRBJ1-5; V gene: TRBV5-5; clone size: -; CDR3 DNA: TGTGCCAGCAGCTTGGAACACAATAATCAGCCCCAGCATTTT; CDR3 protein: CASSLEHNNQPQHF
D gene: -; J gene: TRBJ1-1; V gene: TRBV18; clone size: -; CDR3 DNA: TGTGCCAGCTCACCCTTGGGACACCTTAACACTGAAGCTTTCTTT; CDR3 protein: CASSPLGHLNTEAFF
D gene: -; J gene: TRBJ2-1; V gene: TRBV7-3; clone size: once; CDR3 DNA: TGTGCCAGCACGTTCAGGGCTACCCGACCATGCGAGCAGTTCTTC; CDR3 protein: CASTFRATRPCEQFF
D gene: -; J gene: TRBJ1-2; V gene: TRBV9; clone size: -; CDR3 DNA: TGTGCCAGCCCTGAGAACTATGGCTACACCTTC; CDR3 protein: CASPENYGYTF
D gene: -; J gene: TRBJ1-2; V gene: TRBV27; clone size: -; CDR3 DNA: TGTGCCAGCAGCCGGACAGCTAACTATGGCTACACCTTC; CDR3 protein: CASSRTANYGYTF
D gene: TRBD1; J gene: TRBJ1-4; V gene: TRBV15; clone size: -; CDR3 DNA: TGTGCCACCAGCAGAGTTATAGGGGGCATGACTAATGAAAAACTGTTTTTT; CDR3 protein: CATSRVIGGMTNEKLFF
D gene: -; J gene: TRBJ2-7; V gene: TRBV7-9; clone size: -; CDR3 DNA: TGTGCCAGCAGCCGGCGGGACGGCTCCTACGAGCAGTACTTC; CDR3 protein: CASSRRDGSYEQYF
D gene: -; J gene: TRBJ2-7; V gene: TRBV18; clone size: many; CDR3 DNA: TGTGCCACGCGCGGCGTCAGCGCCTACGAGCAGTACTTC; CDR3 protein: CATRGVSAYEQYF
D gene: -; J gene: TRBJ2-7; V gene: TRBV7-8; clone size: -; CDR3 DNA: TGTGCCAGCAGCCCTCTCTACGAGCAGTACTTC; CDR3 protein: CASSPLYEQYF
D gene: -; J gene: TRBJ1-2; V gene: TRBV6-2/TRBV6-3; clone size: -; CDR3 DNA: TGTGCCAGCAGTCGACCAACTACCGGCTACACCTTC; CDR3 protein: CASSRPTTGYTF
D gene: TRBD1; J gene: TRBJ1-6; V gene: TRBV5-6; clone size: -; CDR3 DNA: TGTGCCAGCAGCTTGGGACAGGGCTCCTATAATTCACCCCTCCACTTT; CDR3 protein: CASSLGQGSYNSPLHF
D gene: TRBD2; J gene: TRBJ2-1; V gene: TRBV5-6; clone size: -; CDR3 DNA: TGTGCCAGCAGCAATACCGGGACTAGCGGGAGTTTCGGATTCTTC; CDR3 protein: CASSNTGTSGSFGFF
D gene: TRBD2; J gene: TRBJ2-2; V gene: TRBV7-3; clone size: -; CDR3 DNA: TGTGCCAGCAGCTCCGGACTAGCGGTTAACACCGGGGAGCTGTTTTTT; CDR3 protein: CASSSGLAVNTGELFF
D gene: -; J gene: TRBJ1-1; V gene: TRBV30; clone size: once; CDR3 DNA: TGTGCCGGAGACCTCAGGGTTGAAACTGAAGCTTTCTTT; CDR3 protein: CAGDLRVETEAFF
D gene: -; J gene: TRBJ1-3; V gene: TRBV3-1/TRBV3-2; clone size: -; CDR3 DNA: TGTGCCAGCAGCCAAGGGACTGAAGGCTTCTTT; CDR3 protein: CASSQGTEGFF
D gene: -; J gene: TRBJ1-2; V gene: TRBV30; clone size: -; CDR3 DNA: TGTGCCTGGACGCCGACTCAGGGAAACTATGGCTACACCTTC; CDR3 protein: CAWTPTQGNYGYTF
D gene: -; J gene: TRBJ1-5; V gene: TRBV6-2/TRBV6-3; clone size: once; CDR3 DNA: TGTGCCAGCAGTTACCCCGACAAGAGCAATCAGCCCCAGCATTTT; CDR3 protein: CASSYPDKSNQPQHF
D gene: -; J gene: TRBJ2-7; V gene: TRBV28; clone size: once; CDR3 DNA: TGTGCCATCGCCCCGGGACACGGTTCCTACGAGCAGTACTTC; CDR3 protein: CAIAPGHGSYEQYF
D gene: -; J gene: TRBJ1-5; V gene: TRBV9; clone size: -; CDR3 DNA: TGTGCCAGCAGCGTACAGGGGAATCAGCCCCAGCATTTT; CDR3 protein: CASSVQGNQPQHF
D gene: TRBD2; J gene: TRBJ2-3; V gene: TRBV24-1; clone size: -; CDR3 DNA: TGTGCCACCAGTGATATCGCCCTAGCGGGACCCACAGATACGCAGTATTTT; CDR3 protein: CATSDIALAGPTDTQYF
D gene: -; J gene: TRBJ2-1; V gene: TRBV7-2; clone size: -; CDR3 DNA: TGTGCCAGCAGCTTATTCTCCGGGAGTCTCACCTACAATGAGCAGTTCTTC; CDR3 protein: CASSLFSGSLTYNEQFF
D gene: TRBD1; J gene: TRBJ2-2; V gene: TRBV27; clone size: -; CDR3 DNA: TGTGCCAGCAGTGTCGCCGGGACAGGGAACACCGGGGAGCTGTTTTTT; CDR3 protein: CASSVAGTGNTGELFF
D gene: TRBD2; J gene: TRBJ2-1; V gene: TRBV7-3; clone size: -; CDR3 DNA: TGTGCCAGCAGCCCTAGCGGAACCGTAAACAATGAGCAGTTCTTC; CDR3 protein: CASSPSGTVNNEQFF
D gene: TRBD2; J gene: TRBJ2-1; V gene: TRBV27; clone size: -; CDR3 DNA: TGTGCCAGCAGTCCAGGGACTAGCGGGAGAAATGAGCAGTTCTTC; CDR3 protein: CASSPGTSGRNEQFF
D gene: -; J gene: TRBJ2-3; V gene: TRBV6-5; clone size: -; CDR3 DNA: TGTGCCAGCAGTTACTACCAAGGGGCGGGGACAGATACGCAGTATTTT; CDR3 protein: CASSYYQGAGTDTQYF
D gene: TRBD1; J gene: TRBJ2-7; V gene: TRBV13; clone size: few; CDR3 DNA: TGTGCCAGCAGCCTTCGGGACAGCTCCTACGAGCAGTACTTC; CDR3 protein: CASSLRDSSYEQYF
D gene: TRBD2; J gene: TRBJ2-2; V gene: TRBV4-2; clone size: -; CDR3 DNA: TGTGCCAGCAGCCCGGGACTAGTTAAATCCGGGGAGCTGTTTTTT; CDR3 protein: CASSPGLVKSGELFF